These 4 T cell receptor beta chains share one sample of origin, sequenced in a study of neurological immune-mediated disorders. TCRdb ran MiXCR on the 5' RACE reads and lists one entry per CDR3 protein. This repertoire shows some 50,000 distinct CDR3 sequences, roughly a quarter found once; its top ten account for roughly 25%. Specimen: PBMCs. These receptor sequences come from a woman in her 70s in good health.

This clonotype was detected ten times or more. The chain employs TRBV5-1 and TRBJ2-1; D possibly uses TRBD1 or TRBD2 (5 bases each). In germline, CDR1 is SGHRS, CDR2 YFSETQ. V shed 7 bases and J shed 7 bases, with 15 bases lying between them. This CDR3 comprises 13 residues. The CDR3 region has the DNA TGCGCCAGCGCCCCGGGGCAACAGAATGAGCAGTTCTTC. Translated, it gives CASAPGQQNEQFF.

This clonotype occurred a few times. The chain carries TRBV30 and TRBJ2-1; TRBD2 matches at 7 bases. The CDR3 spans 16 residues. With 4 bases clipped from V and 5 bases from J, the junction kept 14 bases outside the gene matches. The V gene's germline CDR1 is GTSNPN and CDR2 SVGIG (reference sequence). In DNA, the CDR3 is TGTGCCTGGATCTCCCCCCCTAGCGGACGAAACAATGAGCAGTTCTTC. Translation gives CAWISPPSGRNNEQFF.

In this sample, this clonotype turned up many times. The J gene is TRBJ1-3, the V gene TRBV20-1; D is possibly TRBD1 (6 bases). The V end was cut by 3 bases, the J end by 2 bases, with 11 bases between. The CDR3 is 14 residues long. Germline V lookup: CDR1 DFQATT, CDR2 SNEGSKA (reference sequence). The CDR3 loop is CSARRDIAGNTIYF. Here the CDR3 DNA reads TGCAGTGCTAGGCGGGACATAGCTGGAAACACCATATATTTT.

This clonotype has ten or more counts. This chain links TRBV4-1 with TRBJ2-1, with 13 bases lining up with TRBD2. Germline V gives CDR1 MGHRA, CDR2 YSYEKL. This CDR3 is 14 amino acids long. V lost 5 bases to trimming and J lost 7 bases; unmatched junction nucleotides: 2. CDR3 sequence (DNA): TGCGCCAGCAGCTGGACTAGCGGGAGTAATGAGCAGTTCTTC. Protein product: CASSWTSGSNEQFF.